Given below is one T cell receptor beta chain in context. Its antigen is currently not known. Per-base quality was not reported, and no clone a single base away is much larger than it. The CDR3 regions of human TCRbeta chains were subjected to immunosequencing. Per the source publication's procedure: TCRs in the repertoires were compared against a reference library of SARS-CoV-2-specific TCRs that had been generated with the MIRA antigen-specificity platform. Breadth meant the fraction of unique TCRs that were SARS-CoV-2-associated, whereas depth meant the fraction of total T cells that were SARS-CoV-2-associated. Using the MIRA data, each spike-specific TCR was assigned both to the spike region to which the TCR was reactive and to a CD4 or CD8 class. Log10-transformed breadth and depth values were compared by one-way ANOVA with Sidak's multiple comparisons tests. TCRdb mirrors the immuneACCESS table, restricted to in-frame sequences. Some clones are absent from its copies; in checked studies, under half trace to an unresolved V gene, and the reason for the others is unknown. For V, J and clone size, that table is used; D and trimming come from the DNA. Present in this sample are some 200,000 clones, roughly 93% of which were seen just once. The ten largest clones take up 0.95% to 1% of the sample.

V lost 0 bases and J lost 0 bases, and the count of bases not matched to a germline gene is 5. The germline V gene gives CDR1 as SGHVS and CDR2 as FQNEAQ. The CDR3 has 18 amino acids, counting the end cysteine and phenylalanine. CDR3 DNA only is kept here, 54 bases in frame from base 1. The time point tag for this specimen amounts to: baseline before first vaccination. Vaccinee samples came from UK trials COV001 and COV002, including a single-blind randomized controlled phase 2/3 trial of AZD1222 (ChAdOx1 nCoV-19) in healthy adults. For TCRbeta chain sequencing, PBMC samples were collected from trial participants at day 0 and at day 28 after the second dose. The sample comes from a study of T cell responses to AZD1222 COVID-19 vaccine (dated by TCRdb to about 2021). General notes on the study: AZD1222 recipients with second doses at about 4 weeks or about 12 weeks were pooled, because spike-specific TCR depth and breadth did not differ between schedules. TCR sequencing was performed for some 250 trial participants, of whom about 200 were given two doses of AZD1222 and 26 were given two doses of MenACWY control vaccine. Trial participants were enrolled by age into 18-55, 56-69 and 70-plus year subgroups, with roughly 160, 29 and 62 TCR-sequenced participants respectively.

What the authors observed across the whole study: The 56-69-year group was small, and its depth increase did not reach significance, likely because of low power. Conclusions about previously exposed vaccinees are limited because only a handful of AZD1222 recipients were SARS-CoV-2 seropositive at baseline. Participants were mostly white British, with more females than males. The authors suggested clonal diversity may have been underestimated. Because no day 14 peak-response samples were available, repertoires were characterized only after the peak T cell response. Nearly half of unique spike-specific TCRs reportedly recognized epitopes outside regions mutated in the B.1.351 and B.1.1.7 variants. A significant rise in spike-specific TCR breadth and depth was observed after two AZD1222 doses relative to day 0 and relative to MenACWY recipients. The whole spike protein was spanned by vaccine-associated CD4 TCRs, and dominant responses were seen in regions 160-218 and 743-854.

This sequence uses TRBV7-8 and TRBJ1-6; 7 central nucleotides agree with TRBD1. This receptor was taken from an adult in good health. The sample was peripheral blood, taken on day 0 of AZD1222 vaccination. The CDR3 corresponds to CASSLADRASSYNSPLHF. DNA sequence: TGTGCCAGCAGCTTAGCTGACAGGGCAAGCTCCTATAATTCACCCCTCCACTTT.